This T cell receptor (beta chain) came from a study of human T cells and chemical hapten exposure. Time point reported: patch test 1, 2 weeks after DPC sensitization. Treatment of the sample: therapeutic diphenylcyclopropenone sensitization with weekly scalp DPC. Extraction of total RNA was performed on unfractionated whole blood. In its sample, this clonotype was seen many times. TCRdb used MiXCR to reprocess the RACE reads, holding one entry per CDR3 protein. The profile covers around 34,000 distinct CDR3 sequences, with roughly 6.4% appearing a single time and 9.1% taken by the ten largest. Deletions cut 7 bases from V and 2 bases from J, with 8 bases between. The germline CDR1 and CDR2 sequences are MNHEY and SVGEGT. CDR3 length: 12 amino acids.

The receptor comes from a woman in her twenties or thirties with alopecia areata. Some clones in this sample may be carry-over from other donors' samples. The chain combines TRBV6-2 or TRBV6-3 with TRBJ2-5; D is possibly TRBD1 (6 bases). The starting material was whole blood, obtained in connection with sensitization to the hapten diphenylcyclopropenone (DPC). The chain's CDR3 is CASTRGQETQYF. For the CDR3, the DNA is TGTGCCAGCACGAGGGGGCAAGAGACCCAGTACTTC.